This TCR beta chain was sequenced for a study of T cells in localized non-small cell lung cancer. TCRdb's copy holds only in-frame clones and misses some; the assay was immunoSEQ multiplex PCR. The top ten hold around 2.8% of the sample, which has about 6,700 clones, approximately 50% seen once. The V end lost 4 bases, the J end lost 3 bases, and 7 bases lay between the germline ends. The germline CDR1 and CDR2 sequences are MDHEN and SYDVKM. The CDR3 spans 12 residues. Source: lymph node tissue, taken before any cancer treatment. The clonotype comes from a female donor at least 60 years old with stage I lung adenocarcinoma. V and J are TRBV28 and TRBJ2-7; tentative D call: TRBD1 (6 bases). The CDR3 loop is CASSYRDYEQYF. CDR3 DNA sequence: TGTGCCAGCAGTTACAGGGACTACGAGCAGTACTTC.